The source of this TCR beta chain is a study of T-cell memory formation after mild COVID-19. On the study more broadly: TCR clusters were mostly donor specific.

TCRdb re-analysed the 5' RACE reads in MiXCR, keeping a single row per CDR3 protein. The repertoire holds approximately 570,000 distinct CDR3 sequences, over 15% seen once, with around 12% in the top ten. The CDR3 length is 14 residues. The V and J ends lost 3 bases and 8 bases, in that order; junction bases with no gene match: 6. The chain is built from TRBV12-3 or TRBV12-4 and TRBJ1-1; 10 bases are shared with TRBD1. The origin of this receptor is an adult woman who had mild COVID-19 (a few samples of this study predate the infection). Cell type and time point are not known. The specimen sequenced was PBMCs or a T cell subset sorted from them (not recorded which). CDR3 in amino acids: CASSFPGQGLEAFF. DNA for the CDR3: TGTGCCAGCAGTTTTCCGGGACAGGGGTTAGAAGCTTTCTTT.